This T cell receptor (beta chain) was recorded in a study of graft-versus-host responses after intestinal transplantation. At the level of the study: All recipients were transplanted with multivisceral, liver-intestinal, or isolated intestinal grafts. Tacrolimus and steroids were given for two to three years to all recipients after anti-thymocyte globulin induction.

Germline V lookup: CDR1 SEHNR, CDR2 FQNEAQ (reference sequence). The V segment lost 2 bases and the J segment 4 bases; nucleotides outside the gene matches: 4. The CDR3 totals 14 residues. In its sample, this clone was seen once. Its target is unknown. Sequencing was performed with immunoSEQ multiplex PCR; in TCRdb, only in-frame clones are kept and a portion is missing. The profile shows about 59,000 clones, around 93% of them singletons. Study outcomes and limitations: Circulating GvH clones peaking coincided with falling HvG clones soon after transplant. GvH clones were found in recipient marrow; some appeared first in ileum or blood.

The sequencing here drew on unstimulated CD4+ T cells sorted from spleen or lymph node cells, taken before transplant. This clonotype originated in a human donor who was the organ donor for an intestinal transplant. The rearrangement links TRBV7-9 to TRBJ2-5, with TRBD1 identical over 7 bases. The CDR3: CASSLQGVGETQYF. The CDR3 DNA is TGTGCCAGCAGCTTACAGGGGGTGGGAGAGACCCAGTACTTC. Variable domain in full (rest from reference TRBV7-9 and TRBJ2-5): DTGVSQNPRHKITKRGQNVTFRCDPISEHNRLYWYRQTLGQGPEFLTYFQNEAQLEKSRLLSDRFSAERPKGSFSTLEIQRTEQGDSAMYLCASSLQGVGETQYFGPGTRLLVL.